Sequencing of this T cell receptor (beta chain) was carried out in a study of regulatory T cells in long-lasting Graves disease. Through Arm-PCR of CDR3 regions and iRepertoire HTBI primers, TCR beta libraries were built. MiXCR, applied by TCRdb to the multiplex PCR reads, yields one record per CDR3 protein. The sample records 350,000 to 450,000 distinct CDR3 sequences, approximately 23% being singletons. General observations from the study: Persistent Graves' cases showed lower TCR diversity than newly diagnosed cases. Persistent disease showed a preference for TRBV28, TRBJ1-2 and TRBJ2-5. New patients shared 966 public clonotypes, and persistent patients shared more, with approximately 2,500.

Specified time point: persistent/refractory GD, antithyroid drugs over 5 years with positive TRAb. PBMC RNA was the source of the TCR library. The CDR3 spans 18 residues. Germline values: CDR1 MNHEY, CDR2 SMNVEV (reference sequence). The V gene end was trimmed by 3 bases and the J gene end by 0 bases; junction bases not matched to a gene: 13. This clonotype was observed many times. Its antigen remains unknown. The sequences come from peripheral blood mononuclear cells (PBMCs), collected when the disease was refractory, from a patient treated with antithyroid drugs. The receptor was derived from a woman aged 35 to 49 with Graves disease. The rearrangement joins TRBV27 to TRBJ2-5, with TRBD2 matching over 7 bases. Here the CDR3 DNA reads TGTGCCAGCAGTTTTTTTCCGTCCGAGGGAGGGTACCAAGAGACCCAGTACTTC. Translation gives CASSFFPSEGGYQETQYF.